Below, 4 T cell receptor beta chains from the same sample are listed, as sequenced in a study of CD8+ T cells in alopecia areata. Indicated treatment: oral pan-JAK inhibitor, 5-10 mg twice daily. Following RNA extraction, reverse transcription yielded cDNA that acted as the sequencing template. TCRdb's copy holds only in-frame clones and misses some; the assay was immunoSEQ multiplex PCR. This sample yields about 190,000 clones, of which approximately 60% are seen a single time; less than 0.8% belongs to the top ten. The sample was CD4+ T cells sorted from blood, taken at week 4, from a patient treated with tofacitinib. Receptors were obtained from a human donor with alopecia areata.

A few counts support this clone. An end of the junction does not agree with germline; a read error may underlie this. The chain links TRBV5-4 to TRBJ1-2; D remains ambiguous. Germline V gene lookup returns CDR1 SGHNT and CDR2 YYREEE (reference sequence). The CDR3 loop spans 13 amino acids. The CDR3 region is CASSSAADSSGYF. Written as DNA, the CDR3 is TGTGCCAGCAGCTCCGCTGCAGATTCCTCGGGATACTTC.

V and J are TRBV5-4 and TRBJ2-7; 8 bases match TRBD1. V trimming: 3 bases; J trimming: 5 bases; junction bases outside the gene matches: 7. The CDR3 has 14 amino acids. Germline V CDR1 and CDR2: SGHNT, YYREEE (reference sequence). The CDR3 is CASSSQQGGHEQYF. As DNA, the CDR3 is TGTGCCAGCAGCTCCCAACAGGGGGGCCACGAGCAGTACTTC.

The chain carries TRBV7-2 and TRBJ1-2; D ambiguous. V lost 2 bases and J lost 8, with 9 bases in between. Germline V lookup: CDR1 SGHTA, CDR2 FQGNSA. CDR3 length: 12 residues. This chain's CDR3 is CASSLPAGGYTF. For the CDR3, the DNA is TGTGCCAGCAGCTTACCCGCAGGAGGCTACACCTTC.

This clone was detected a few times. The chain has TRBV30 and TRBJ2-1, with 8 nucleotides matching TRBD2. Germline V lookup: CDR1 GTSNPN, CDR2 SVGIG (reference sequence). The junction had 3 bases not matched to a gene; V was cut back by 4 bases and J by 10 bases. CDR3 length equals 11 residues. The CDR3 DNA reads TGTGCCTGGACCCAGCGGGAGGAGCAGTTCTTC. It is translated as CAWTQREEQFF.